The 12 T cell receptor beta chains presented below share a single source sample, sequenced in a study of T-cell memory formation after mild COVID-19. One entry per CDR3 protein results from TCRdb running MiXCR on the 5' RACE reads. The repertoire holds 380,000 or so distinct CDR3 sequences, roughly 13% seen once, with about 24% in the top ten. What was sequenced was PBMCs or a T cell subset sorted from them (not recorded which). The origin of the receptors is a young man who had mild COVID-19 (a few samples of this study predate the infection). Cell type and time point are not known.

The rearrangement links TRBV15 to TRBJ1-2; TRBD1 agrees at 9 bases. The CDR3 is 14 residues long. V was clipped by 3 bases and J by 8 bases; unmatched bases: 7. Germline V CDR1 and CDR2: LNHNV, YYDKDF (reference sequence). The chain's CDR3 is CATSSNRGLEGYTF. CDR3 sequence (DNA): TGTGCCACCAGCAGCAACAGGGGGCTGGAGGGCTACACCTTC.

The genes are TRBV18 and TRBJ1-3, with unresolved D. Trimming removed 11 bases at V and 7 bases at J, with 15 bases between. The CDR3 covers 12 residues. Germline lookup yields CDR1 KGHSH and CDR2 LQKENI. In DNA form, the CDR3 reads TGTGCCGCCCACCCAACGGGGAACACCATATATTTT. Its protein is CAAHPTGNTIYF.

The CDR3 DNA sequence: TGTGCCAGCAGTCCAACACCGGGACAGGTTTATGGCTACACCTTC. Translating gives CASSPTPGQVYGYTF. The chain has TRBV6-5 and TRBJ1-2, with 8 nucleotides matching TRBD1. The trim removed 5 bases at V and 5 bases at J, leaving 10 bases unmatched. The CDR3 length is 15 residues. Germline loops: CDR1 MNHEY, CDR2 SVGAGI.

The chain couples TRBV4-3 to TRBJ1-1, with unresolved D. V was cut by 0 bases and J by 10 bases, with 12 bases left in between. This CDR3 spans 13 amino acids. CDR1 LGHNA and CDR2 YSLEER come from the germline V gene. CDR3 residues: CASSQDLGGVAFF. The DNA for the CDR3 is TGCGCCAGCAGCCAAGATCTGGGCGGAGTAGCTTTCTTT.

This clonotype showed up just a few times. The V gene is TRBV5-1, the J gene TRBJ2-5, with a weak D call TRBD2 (6 bases). V lost 5 bases and J 0 bases, leaving 8 bases between the germline ends. This CDR3 contains 13 residues. Germline CDR1 reads SGHRS; CDR2 reads YFSETQ. The CDR3 nucleotides are TGCGCCAGCAGGGAGGGCGACCAAGAGACCCAGTACTTC. It translates to CASREGDQETQYF.

This clonotype has a count of ten or more. J is TRBJ2-1 and V is TRBV20-1; 9 bases are shared with TRBD2. J gave up 9 bases and V 5 bases, and 11 bases lay outside the gene matches. In germline, CDR1 is DFQATT, CDR2 SNEGSKA (reference sequence). The CDR3 has 14 amino acids. Here the CDR3 reads CSAESGRLLSEQFF. The CDR3 region has the DNA TGCAGTGCTGAAAGCGGGAGGCTCCTTAGTGAGCAGTTCTTC.

This clonotype appeared many times. The J gene is TRBJ2-7, the V gene TRBV12-3 or TRBV12-4, with 12 bases matching TRBD2. With 6 bases clipped from V and 4 bases from J, the junction kept 4 bases outside the gene matches. The CDR3 is 14 amino acids. The CDR3 sequence: CASRVTSGGYEQYF. In DNA form, the CDR3 reads TGTGCCAGCAGAGTGACTAGCGGGGGTTACGAGCAGTACTTC.

This clonotype was seen only a few times. The chain links TRBV3-1 to TRBJ2-5; 10 bases agree with TRBD2. CDR1 LGHDT and CDR2 YNNKEL come from the germline V gene (reference sequence). V gave up 1 base and J gave up 5 bases; unmatched junction bases: 10. The CDR3 consists of 17 residues. In DNA form, the CDR3 reads TGTGCCAGCAGCCAAGGAAGAAGCGGGGGGGATTTTGAGACCCAGTACTTC. Protein sequence: CASSQGRSGGDFETQYF.

This clonotype was seen ten or more times. The chain recombines TRBV5-1 with TRBJ2-3, with 9 positions matching TRBD1. CDR3 length: 14 residues. Trimming cost V 7 bases and J 4 bases; bases outside gene matches: 7. Germline values: CDR1 SGHRS, CDR2 YFSETQ. This chain's CDR3 is CASSWTGDPDTQYF. DNA for the CDR3: TGCGCCAGCTCTTGGACAGGGGACCCAGATACGCAGTATTTT. Drawing the rest from reference TRBV5-1 and TRBJ2-3, the complete variable domain is KAGVTQTPRYLIKTRGQQVTLSCSPISGHRSVSWYQQTPGQGLQFLFEYFSETQRNKGNFPGRFSGRQFSNSRSEMNVSTLELGDSALYLCASSWTGDPDTQYFGPGTRLTVL.

This clonotype was found a few times. This chain joins TRBV2 and TRBJ2-3, with D unclear. The germline V and J ends were trimmed by 3 bases and 0 bases, with 7 bases remaining between them. The germline V gene encodes CDR1 SNHLY and CDR2 FYNNEI. The CDR3 sequence is 14 residues long. CDR3 nucleotides: TGTGCCAGCAGTGATACTGGTAGCACAGATACGCAGTATTTT. Amino acids: CASSDTGSTDTQYF.

This clonotype came up many times. V is TRBV7-2 and J is TRBJ1-2, with 7 bases lining up with TRBD1. Germline V gives CDR1 SGHTA, CDR2 FQGNSA. The CDR3 has 13 residues. The trim removed 5 bases at V and 3 bases at J, leaving 3 bases unmatched. The DNA for the CDR3 is TGTGCCAGCAGCCAGACAGGGTACTATGGCTACACCTTC. This translates into CASSQTGYYGYTF.

This clonotype was counted only a few times. The chain couples TRBV5-1 to TRBJ1-1; possibly TRBD1 for D (6 bases). Germline V gene data show CDR1 as SGHRS and CDR2 as YFSETQ. Trimming took 3 bases from V and 1 from J, leaving 16 bases between them. CDR3 length equals 16 residues. CDR3 nucleotides: TGCGCCAGCAGCTGGAGCCACGGGGGCCCGAACACTGAAGCTTTCTTT. This codes for CASSWSHGGPNTEAFF.